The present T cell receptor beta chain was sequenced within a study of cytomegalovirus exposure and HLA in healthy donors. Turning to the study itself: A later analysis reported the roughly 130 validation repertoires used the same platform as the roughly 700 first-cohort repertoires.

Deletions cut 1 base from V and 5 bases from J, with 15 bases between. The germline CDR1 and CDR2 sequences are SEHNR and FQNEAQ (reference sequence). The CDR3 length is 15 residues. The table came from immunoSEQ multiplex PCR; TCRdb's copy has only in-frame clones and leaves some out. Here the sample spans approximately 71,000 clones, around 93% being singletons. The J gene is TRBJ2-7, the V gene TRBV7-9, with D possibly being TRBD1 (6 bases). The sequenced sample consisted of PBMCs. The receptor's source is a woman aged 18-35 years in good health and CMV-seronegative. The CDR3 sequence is CASSLVSTGKDEQYF. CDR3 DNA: TGTGCCAGCAGCTTAGTGAGTACAGGGAAAGACGAGCAGTACTTC.